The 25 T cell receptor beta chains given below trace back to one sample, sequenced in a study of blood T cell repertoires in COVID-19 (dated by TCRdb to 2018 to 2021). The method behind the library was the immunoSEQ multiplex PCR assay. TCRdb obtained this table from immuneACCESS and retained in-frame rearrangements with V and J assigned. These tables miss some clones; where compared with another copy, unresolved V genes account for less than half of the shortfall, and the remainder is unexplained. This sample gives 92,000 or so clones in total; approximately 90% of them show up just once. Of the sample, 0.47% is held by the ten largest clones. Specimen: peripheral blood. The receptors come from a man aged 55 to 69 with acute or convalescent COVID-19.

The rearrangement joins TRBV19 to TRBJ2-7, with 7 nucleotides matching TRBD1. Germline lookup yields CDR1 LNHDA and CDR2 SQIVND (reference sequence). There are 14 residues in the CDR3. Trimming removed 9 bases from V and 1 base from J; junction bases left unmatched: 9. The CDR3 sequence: CASSGTANSYEQYF. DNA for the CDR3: TGTGCCAGCTCCGGGACAGCCAATTCCTACGAGCAGTACTTC.

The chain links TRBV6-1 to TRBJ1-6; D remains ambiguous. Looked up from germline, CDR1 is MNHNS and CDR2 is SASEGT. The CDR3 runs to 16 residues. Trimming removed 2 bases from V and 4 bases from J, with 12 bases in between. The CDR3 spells CASSEYESIYNSPLHF. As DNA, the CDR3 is TGTGCCAGCAGTGAATATGAGAGCATTTATAATTCACCCCTCCACTTT.

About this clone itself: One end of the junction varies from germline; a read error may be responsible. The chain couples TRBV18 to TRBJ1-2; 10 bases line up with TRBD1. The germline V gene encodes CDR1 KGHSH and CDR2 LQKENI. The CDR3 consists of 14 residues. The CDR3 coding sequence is TGTGCCAGCTCACCAGGCCGGGACAGGGGTTTAAAGGCCTTC. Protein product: CASSPGRDRGLKAF.

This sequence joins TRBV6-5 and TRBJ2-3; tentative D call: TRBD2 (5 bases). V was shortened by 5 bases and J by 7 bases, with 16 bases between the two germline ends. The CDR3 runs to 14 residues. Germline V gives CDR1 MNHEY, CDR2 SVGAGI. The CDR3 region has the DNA TGTGCCAGCAGTCAAACAGCCTTAGCGCATACGCAGTATTTT. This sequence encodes CASSQTALAHTQYF.

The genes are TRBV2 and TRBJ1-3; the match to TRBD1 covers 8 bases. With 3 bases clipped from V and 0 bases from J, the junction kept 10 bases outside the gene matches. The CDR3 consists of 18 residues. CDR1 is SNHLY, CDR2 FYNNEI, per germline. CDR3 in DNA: TGTGCCAGCAGTGAGCGGTCGGGACAGGCGAGCTCTGGAAACACCATATATTTT. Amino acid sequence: CASSERSGQASSGNTIYF.

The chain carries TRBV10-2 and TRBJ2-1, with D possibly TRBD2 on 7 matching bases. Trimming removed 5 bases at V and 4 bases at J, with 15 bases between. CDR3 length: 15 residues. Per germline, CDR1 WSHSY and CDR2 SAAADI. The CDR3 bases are TGCGCCAGCAGTCAAGGGGGGGCGATATACAATGAGCAGTTCTTC. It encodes CASSQGGAIYNEQFF.

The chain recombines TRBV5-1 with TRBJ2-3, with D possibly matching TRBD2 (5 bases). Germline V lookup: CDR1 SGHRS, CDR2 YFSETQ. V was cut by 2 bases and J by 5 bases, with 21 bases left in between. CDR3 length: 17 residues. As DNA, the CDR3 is TGCGCCAGCAGCTTCAGCCCTGGACTTCTAGCCGGAGATACGCAGTATTTT. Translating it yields CASSFSPGLLAGDTQYF.

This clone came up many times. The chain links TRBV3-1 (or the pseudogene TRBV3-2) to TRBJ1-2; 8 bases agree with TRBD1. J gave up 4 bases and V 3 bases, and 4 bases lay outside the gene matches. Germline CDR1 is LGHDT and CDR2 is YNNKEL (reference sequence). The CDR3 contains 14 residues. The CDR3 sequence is CASSQADRGYGYTF. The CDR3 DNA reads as TGTGCCAGCAGCCAGGCCGACAGGGGCTATGGCTACACCTTC.

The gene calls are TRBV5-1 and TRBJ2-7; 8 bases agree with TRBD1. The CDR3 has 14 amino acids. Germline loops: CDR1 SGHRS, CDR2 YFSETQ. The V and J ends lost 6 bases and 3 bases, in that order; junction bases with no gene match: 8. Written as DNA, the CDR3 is TGCGCCAGCAAAGGGCCGGGACAGGACTACGAGCAGTACTTC. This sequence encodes CASKGPGQDYEQYF.

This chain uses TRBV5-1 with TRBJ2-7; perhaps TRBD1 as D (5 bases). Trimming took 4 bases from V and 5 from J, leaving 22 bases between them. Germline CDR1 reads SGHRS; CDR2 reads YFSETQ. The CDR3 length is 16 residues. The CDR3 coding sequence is TGCGCCAGCAGCCCCCCTGGTATCGCCCAGGGCCACGAGCAGTACTTC. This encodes CASSPPGIAQGHEQYF.

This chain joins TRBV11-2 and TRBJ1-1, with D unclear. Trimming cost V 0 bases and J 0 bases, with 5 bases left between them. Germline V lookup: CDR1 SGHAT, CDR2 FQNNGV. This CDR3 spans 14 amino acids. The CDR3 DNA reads TGTGCCAGCAGCTTAGATCTCGTGAACACTGAAGCTTTCTTT. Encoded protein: CASSLDLVNTEAFF.

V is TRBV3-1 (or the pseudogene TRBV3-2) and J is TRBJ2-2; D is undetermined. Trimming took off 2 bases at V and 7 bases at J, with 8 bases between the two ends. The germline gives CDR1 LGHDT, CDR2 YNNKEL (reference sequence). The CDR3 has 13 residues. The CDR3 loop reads CASSQLAIGELFF. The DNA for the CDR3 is TGTGCCAGCAGCCAACTTGCTATCGGGGAGCTGTTTTTT.

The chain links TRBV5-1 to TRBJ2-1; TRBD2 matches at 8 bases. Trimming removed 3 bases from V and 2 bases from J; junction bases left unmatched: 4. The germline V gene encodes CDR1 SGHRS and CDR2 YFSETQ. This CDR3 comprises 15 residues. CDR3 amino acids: CASSWGLETYNEQFF. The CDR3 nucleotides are TGCGCCAGCAGCTGGGGACTAGAGACCTACAATGAGCAGTTCTTC.

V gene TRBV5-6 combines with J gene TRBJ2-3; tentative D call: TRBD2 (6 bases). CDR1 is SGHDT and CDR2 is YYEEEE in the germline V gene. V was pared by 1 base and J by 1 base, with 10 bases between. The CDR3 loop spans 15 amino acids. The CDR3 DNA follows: TGTGCCAGCAGCTTGTTGGGACTGGGCACAGATACGCAGTATTTT. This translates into CASSLLGLGTDTQYF.

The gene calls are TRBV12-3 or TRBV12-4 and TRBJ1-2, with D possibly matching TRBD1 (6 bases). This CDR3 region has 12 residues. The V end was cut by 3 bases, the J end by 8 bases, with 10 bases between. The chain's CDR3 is CASSLNRVGYTF. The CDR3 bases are TGTGCCAGCAGTTTGAACAGGGTCGGCTACACCTTC.

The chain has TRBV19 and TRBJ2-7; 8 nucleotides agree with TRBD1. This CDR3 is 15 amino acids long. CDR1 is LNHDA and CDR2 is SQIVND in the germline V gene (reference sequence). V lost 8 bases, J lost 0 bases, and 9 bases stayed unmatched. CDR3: CASGTGTGLSYEQYF. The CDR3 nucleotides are TGTGCCAGTGGGACCGGGACAGGCCTCTCCTACGAGCAGTACTTC.

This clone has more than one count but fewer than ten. Written as DNA, the CDR3 is TGCGCCAGCAGCGTCTCGACAGGGGTCCTCTACGAGCAGTACTTC. This sequence encodes CASSVSTGVLYEQYF. The J gene is TRBJ2-7, the V gene TRBV5-1, with 8 bases aligning to TRBD1. The CDR3 is 15 amino acids. CDR1 SGHRS and CDR2 YFSETQ come from the germline V gene. Unmatched junction bases numbered 9, after V lost 4 bases and J lost 3 bases.

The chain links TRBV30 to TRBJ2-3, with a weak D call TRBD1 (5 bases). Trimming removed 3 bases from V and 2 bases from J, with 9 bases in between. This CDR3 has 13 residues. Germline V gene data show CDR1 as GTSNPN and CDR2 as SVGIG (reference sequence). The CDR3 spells CAWRRGTTDTQYF. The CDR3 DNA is TGTGCCTGGAGAAGGGGAACCACAGATACGCAGTATTTT. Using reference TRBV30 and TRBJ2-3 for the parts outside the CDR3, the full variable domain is SQTIHQWPATLVQPVGSPLSLECTVEGTSNPNLYWYRQAAGRGLQLLFYSVGIGQISSEVPQNLSASRPQDRQFILSSKKLLLSDSGFYLCAWRRGTTDTQYFGPGTRLTVL.

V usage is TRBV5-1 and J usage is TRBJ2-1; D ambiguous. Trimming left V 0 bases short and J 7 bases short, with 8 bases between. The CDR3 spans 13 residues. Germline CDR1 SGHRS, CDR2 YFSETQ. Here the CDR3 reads CASSLEASNEQFF. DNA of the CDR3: TGCGCCAGCAGCTTGGAAGCATCTAATGAGCAGTTCTTC. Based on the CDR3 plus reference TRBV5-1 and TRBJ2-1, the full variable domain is KAGVTQTPRYLIKTRGQQVTLSCSPISGHRSVSWYQQTPGQGLQFLFEYFSETQRNKGNFPGRFSGRQFSNSRSEMNVSTLELGDSALYLCASSLEASNEQFFGPGTRLTVL.

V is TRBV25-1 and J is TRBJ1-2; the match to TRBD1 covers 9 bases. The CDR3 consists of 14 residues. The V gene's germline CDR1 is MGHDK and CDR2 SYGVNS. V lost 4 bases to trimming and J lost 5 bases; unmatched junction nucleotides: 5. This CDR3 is CASSASGTGYGYTF. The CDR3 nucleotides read TGTGCCAGCAGTGCCTCCGGGACAGGGTATGGCTACACCTTC.

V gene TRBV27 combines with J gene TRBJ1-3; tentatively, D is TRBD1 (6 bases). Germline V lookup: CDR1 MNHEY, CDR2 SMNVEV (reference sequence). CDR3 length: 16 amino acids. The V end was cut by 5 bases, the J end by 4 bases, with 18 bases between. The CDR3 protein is CASSRWAGVSGNTIYF. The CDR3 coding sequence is TGTGCCAGCAGTAGATGGGCAGGGGTTTCAGGAAACACCATATATTTT.

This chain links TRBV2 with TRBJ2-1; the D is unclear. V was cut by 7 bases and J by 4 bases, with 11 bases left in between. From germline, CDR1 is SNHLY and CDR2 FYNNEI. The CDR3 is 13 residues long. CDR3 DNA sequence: TGTGCCAGCACCGAAAGAGAGTACAATGAGCAGTTCTTC. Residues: CASTEREYNEQFF.

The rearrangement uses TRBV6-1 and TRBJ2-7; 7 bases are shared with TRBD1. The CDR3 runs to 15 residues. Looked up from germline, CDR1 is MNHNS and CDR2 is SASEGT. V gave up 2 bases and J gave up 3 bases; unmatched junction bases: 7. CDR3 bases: TGTGCCAGCAGTGAAAAACGTAGGACAGGCTACGAGCAGTACTTC. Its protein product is CASSEKRRTGYEQYF.

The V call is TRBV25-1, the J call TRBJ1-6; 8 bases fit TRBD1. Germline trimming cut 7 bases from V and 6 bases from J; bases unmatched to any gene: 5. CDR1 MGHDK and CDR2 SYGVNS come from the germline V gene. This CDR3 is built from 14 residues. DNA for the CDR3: TGTGCCAGCACCTCCACAGGGGGTAATTCACCCCTCCACTTT. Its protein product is CASTSTGGNSPLHF.

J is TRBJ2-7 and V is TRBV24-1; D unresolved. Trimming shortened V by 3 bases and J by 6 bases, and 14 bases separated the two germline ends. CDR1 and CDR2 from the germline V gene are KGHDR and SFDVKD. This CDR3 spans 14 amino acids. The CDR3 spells CATSDGGWFAEQYF. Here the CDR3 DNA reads TGTGCCACCAGTGATGGCGGTTGGTTCGCCGAGCAGTACTTC.